These 20 T cell receptor beta chains were sequenced from one sample in a study of PD-1 blockade in mismatch repair-deficient tumors. The table came from immunoSEQ multiplex PCR; TCRdb's copy has only in-frame clones and leaves some out. Of approximately 37,000 clones in the sample, about 88% were seen once. The material sequenced was peripheral blood, taken about 81 weeks after starting pembrolizumab. All receptors come from an adult with mismatch repair-deficient cancer.

The rearrangement uses TRBV28 and TRBJ1-1; D uncertain. The germline CDR1 and CDR2 sequences are MDHEN and SYDVKM. V lost 4 bases and J lost 6, with 6 bases in between. This CDR3 is built from 11 residues. CDR3 sequence: CASSSAAEAFF. CDR3 nucleotides: TGTGCCAGCAGTTCGGCAGCTGAAGCTTTCTTT.

The chain employs TRBV29-1 and TRBJ2-3; D is ambiguous. Trimming took off 0 bases at V and 4 bases at J, with 8 bases between the two ends. The CDR3 totals 13 residues. Germline CDR1 SQVTM, CDR2 ANQGSEA. The CDR3 nucleotides read TGCAGCGTTGAAGAACAGAGACCAGATACGCAGTATTTT. Translation: CSVEEQRPDTQYF.

This clone appeared a few times. The chain has TRBV6-5 and TRBJ2-2; D is unresolved. The CDR3 totals 12 residues. Germline V gene lookup returns CDR1 MNHEY and CDR2 SVGAGI. Trimming left V 5 bases short and J 6 bases short, with 7 bases between. The CDR3 sequence: CASSLPAGELFF. Written as DNA, the CDR3 is TGTGCCAGCAGTCTCCCGGCCGGGGAGCTGTTTTTT.

CDR3: CASSPPAGATEAFF. Here the CDR3 DNA reads TGTGCCAGCAGTCCCCCGGCAGGGGCCACTGAAGCTTTCTTT. This chain uses TRBV6-5 with TRBJ1-1; D possibly corresponds to TRBD1 (6 bases). Trimming took 5 bases from V and 4 from J, leaving 14 bases between them. The V gene's germline CDR1 is MNHEY and CDR2 SVGAGI. The CDR3 runs to 14 residues.

The CDR3 protein is CASRTGQASNQPQHF. The CDR3, as DNA: TGTGCCAGCAGGACCGGACAGGCTAGCAATCAGCCCCAGCATTTT. V usage is TRBV6-1 and J usage is TRBJ1-5; 7 bases fit TRBD1. Germline V CDR1 and CDR2: MNHNS, SASEGT. The CDR3 runs to 15 residues. V was clipped by 6 bases and J by 0 bases; unmatched bases: 5.

This rearrangement joins TRBV12-5 to TRBJ2-3; possibly TRBD2 for D (5 bases). Germline loops: CDR1 LGHNT, CDR2 FRNRAP. The CDR3 extends over 17 amino acids. Trimming removed 3 bases at V and 7 bases at J, with 23 bases between. The CDR3: CASGLNYGGPRGNTQYF. The CDR3 DNA is TGTGCTAGTGGTTTAAATTACGGCGGCCCCCGGGGAAATACGCAGTATTTT.

The CDR3, as DNA: TGCGCCAGCAGCAGGGCAGCGGACACTGAAGCTTTCTTT. This sequence encodes CASSRAADTEAFF. This chain joins TRBV10-1 and TRBJ1-1; D may be TRBD1 (5 bases). Germline V gene sequence: CDR1 WNHNN, CDR2 SYGVQD (reference sequence). The CDR3 has 13 residues. Trimming pared 6 bases from V and 3 bases from J, leaving 11 bases between.

The chain links TRBV27 to TRBJ2-1; tentative D call: TRBD2 (5 bases). Per the germline V gene, CDR1 is MNHEY and CDR2 is SMNVEV (reference sequence). Trimming pared 10 bases from V and 1 base from J, leaving 14 bases between. The CDR3 runs to 14 residues. CDR3 bases: TGTGCCACTCACTTCCGCGGGTCCTACAATGAGCAGTTCTTC. This translates into CATHFRGSYNEQFF.

The chain recombines TRBV5-5 with TRBJ2-1; 14 positions agree with TRBD2. Germline trimming cut 4 bases from V and 4 bases from J; bases unmatched to any gene: 10. CDR1 is SGHKS, CDR2 YYEKEE, per germline (reference sequence). This CDR3 spans 18 amino acids. DNA for the CDR3: TGTGCCAGCAGCGCCATGACTAGCGGGAGGGCCATTTACAATGAGCAGTTCTTC. Translating gives CASSAMTSGRAIYNEQFF. The variable domain in full, completed from reference TRBV5-5 and TRBJ2-1, reads DAGVTQSPTHLIKTRGQQVTLRCSPISGHKSVSWYQQVLGQGPQFIFQYYEKEERGRGNFPDRFSARQFPNYSSELNVNALLLGDSALYLCASSAMTSGRAIYNEQFFGPGTRLTVL.

The V and J genes are TRBV7-6 and TRBJ2-3; 7 bases are a match to TRBD2. Germline V gene sequence: CDR1 SGHVS, CDR2 FNYEAQ. There are 17 residues in the CDR3. V gave up 5 bases and J gave up 2 bases; unmatched junction bases: 13. The CDR3 spells CASSRAGASTATDTQYF. Here the CDR3 DNA reads TGTGCCAGCAGCAGGGCGGGAGCTTCGACCGCCACAGATACGCAGTATTTT.

The CDR3 bases are TGTGCCAGCAGCTTAAGCAGGGTCACCGGGGAGCTGTTTTTT. Translation gives CASSLSRVTGELFF. This chain connects TRBV7-3 to TRBJ2-2; D perhaps matches TRBD1 (5 bases). V lost 1 base and J lost 4, with 7 bases in between. CDR1 SGHTA and CDR2 FQGTGA come from the germline V gene. The CDR3 runs to 14 residues.

The CDR3 here is CASRAGAEAFF. The CDR3 region has the DNA TGTGCCAGCAGGGCAGGGGCTGAAGCTTTCTTT. This chain joins TRBV7-9 and TRBJ1-1, with D possibly matching TRBD1 (6 bases). V gave up 6 bases and J gave up 6 bases, with 8 bases separating them. Per germline, CDR1 SEHNR and CDR2 FQNEAQ (reference sequence). The CDR3 covers 11 residues.

This chain joins TRBV4-1 and TRBJ2-3; perhaps TRBD2 as D (5 bases). The length of the CDR3 is 15 residues. CDR1 and CDR2 from the germline V gene are MGHRA and YSYEKL. Trimming left V 0 bases short and J 0 bases short, with 7 bases between. As DNA, the CDR3 is TGCGCCAGCAGCCAAGATCGGGGAAGCACAGATACGCAGTATTTT. Translation gives CASSQDRGSTDTQYF.

The V gene is TRBV7-2, the J gene TRBJ2-1; D is undetermined. Germline CDR1 is SGHTA and CDR2 is FQGNSA. The CDR3 spans 12 residues. V was pared by 6 bases and J by 10 bases, with 13 bases between. CDR3 sequence (DNA): TGTGCCAGCAGTTACCTTCAAGGGGAGCAGTTCTTC. It encodes CASSYLQGEQFF.

The gene calls are TRBV11-2 and TRBJ1-5; D gene unclear. Germline V gene data show CDR1 as SGHAT and CDR2 as FQNNGV. This CDR3 is 13 amino acids long. V was clipped by 5 bases and J by 4 bases, with 9 bases between them. CDR3 coding DNA: TGTGCCAGCAGCGGCGGGCCGAATCAGCCCCAGCATTTT. Protein sequence: CASSGGPNQPQHF.

The rearrangement uses TRBV6-5 and TRBJ2-7; TRBD2 agrees at 8 bases. CDR1 is MNHEY and CDR2 is SVGAGI in the germline V gene. This CDR3 is built from 13 residues. The ends lost 7 bases at V and 5 bases at J; junction bases unmatched: 7. Here the CDR3 DNA reads TGTGCCAGCACCCGCAGCGGGAGAAACGAGCAGTACTTC. Its protein product is CASTRSGRNEQYF.

The rearrangement joins TRBV7-6 to TRBJ2-5, with 7 bases lining up with TRBD1. The CDR3 runs 13 residues. Germline loops: CDR1 SGHVS, CDR2 FNYEAQ. Trimming cost V 5 bases and J 7 bases; bases outside gene matches: 7. Here the CDR3 DNA reads TGTGCCAGCAGCCATACAGGGGACGTGACCCAGTACTTC. Protein: CASSHTGDVTQYF.

V is TRBV7-9 and J is TRBJ2-3, with D tentatively TRBD2 (7 bases). The CDR3 extends over 15 amino acids. Germline lookup yields CDR1 SEHNR and CDR2 FQNEAQ (reference sequence). Between the trimmed V and J ends, which lost 2 bases and 9 bases, there was a span of 18 bases. The CDR3 region is CASSLSAGAPGTQYF. CDR3 in DNA: TGTGCCAGCAGCTTATCCGCGGGGGCCCCTGGAACGCAGTATTTT.

This sequence joins TRBV19 and TRBJ2-1; D ambiguous. The V gene lost 6 bases and the J gene lost 3 bases, with 15 bases spanning the gap. The germline CDR1 and CDR2 sequences are LNHDA and SQIVND (reference sequence). The CDR3 loop spans 15 amino acids. The CDR3 sequence: CASRRAETRYNEQFF. CDR3 nucleotides: TGTGCCAGTAGAAGAGCCGAAACCCGCTACAATGAGCAGTTCTTC.

The V and J genes are TRBV27 and TRBJ2-2, with 14 nucleotides matching TRBD2. This CDR3 comprises 17 residues. With V trimmed by 5 bases and J by 7 bases, 9 bases remained unmatched. Looked up from germline, CDR1 is MNHEY and CDR2 is SMNVEV (reference sequence). The CDR3 is CASSMTSGRAGGGELFF. The CDR3 region has the DNA TGTGCCAGCAGTATGACTAGCGGGAGGGCCGGAGGCGGGGAGCTGTTTTTT.